These 15 T cell receptor beta chains were sequenced from one sample in a study of cytomegalovirus exposure and HLA in healthy donors. The PCR contained 60 Vbeta and 13 Jbeta primers. The table came from immunoSEQ multiplex PCR; TCRdb's copy has only in-frame clones and leaves some out. The sample shows about 140,000 clones, 70% to 80% of them seen only once. Material for sequencing was PBMCs. These receptors came from a woman between 45 and 60 years old in good health and CMV-seropositive.

This clone was observed a few times. The CDR3 here is CASSQDSSAGELFF. The CDR3 nucleotides are TGCGCCAGCAGCCAAGATTCGTCAGCCGGGGAGCTGTTTTTT. This chain connects TRBV4-3 to TRBJ2-2; D is unclear. Trimming removed 0 bases from V and 6 bases from J, with 8 bases in between. Looked up from germline, CDR1 is LGHNA and CDR2 is YSLEER. CDR3 size: 14 residues.

The rearrangement joins TRBV2 to TRBJ2-5; D is perhaps TRBD2 (6 bases). CDR3 length: 15 residues. Germline V gene lookup returns CDR1 SNHLY and CDR2 FYNNEI. Trimming cost V 0 bases and J 7 bases, with 15 bases left between them. CDR3 loop: CASSEAPGGQGTQYF. The CDR3 nucleotides are TGTGCCAGCAGTGAAGCACCCGGAGGGCAGGGGACCCAGTACTTC.

This chain connects TRBV11-2 to TRBJ2-1; no firm D call. V lost 1 base and J 0 bases, leaving 7 bases between the germline ends. The CDR3 totals 15 residues. Germline-derived CDR1 and CDR2 are SGHAT and FQNNGV. The CDR3 DNA is TGTGCCAGCAGCTTAGCCCTGAGCTCCTACAATGAGCAGTTCTTC. Protein product: CASSLALSSYNEQFF.

The chain carries TRBV5-6 and TRBJ2-2; a weak D match, TRBD1 (6 bases). Trimming removed 3 bases from V and 3 bases from J, with 12 bases in between. Germline V gene data show CDR1 as SGHDT and CDR2 as YYEEEE. This CDR3 spans 15 amino acids. CDR3 nucleotides: TGTGCCAGCAGCTCACAGGGACGCTACACCGGGGAGCTGTTTTTT. It specifies CASSSQGRYTGELFF.

The chain combines TRBV7-9 with TRBJ1-2, with D perhaps TRBD1 (6 bases). The V gene lost 4 bases and the J gene lost 7 bases, with 16 bases spanning the gap. The CDR3 runs 14 residues. The germline gives CDR1 SEHNR, CDR2 FQNEAQ (reference sequence). For the CDR3, the DNA is TGTGCCAGCAGCTCAGCGCAGGGGCCGCCTGGCTACACCTTC. This gives the protein CASSSAQGPPGYTF. Full variable domain (outside the CDR3, taken from reference TRBV7-9 and TRBJ1-2): DTGVSQNPRHKITKRGQNVTFRCDPISEHNRLYWYRQTLGQGPEFLTYFQNEAQLEKSRLLSDRFSAERPKGSFSTLEIQRTEQGDSAMYLCASSSAQGPPGYTFGSGTRLTVV.

This chain uses TRBV9 with TRBJ1-4; D ambiguous. Trimming pared 4 bases from V and 8 bases from J, leaving 12 bases between. The germline V gene has CDR1 SGDLS and CDR2 YYNGEE. This CDR3 contains 13 residues. The CDR3 spells CASSLRPQEKLFF. CDR3 DNA: TGTGCCAGCAGCCTCCGTCCACAGGAAAAACTGTTTTTT.

V gene TRBV19 combines with J gene TRBJ2-2; D ambiguous. CDR3 length: 14 residues. Looked up from germline, CDR1 is LNHDA and CDR2 is SQIVND (reference sequence). V was cut by 7 bases and J by 0 bases, with 9 bases left in between. The CDR3 sequence: CASTTRSNTGELFF. The CDR3 DNA reads TGTGCCAGTACAACACGTTCGAACACCGGGGAGCTGTTTTTT.

The rearrangement links TRBV7-6 to TRBJ2-4, with 7 bases matching TRBD1. Per germline, CDR1 SGHVS and CDR2 FNYEAQ. The CDR3 is 16 amino acids. The junction had 6 bases not matched to a gene; V was cut back by 1 base and J by 3 bases. CDR3 in DNA: TGTGCCAGCAGCTTAGGTCGTCCAGGGGGCAAAAACATTCAGTACTTC. Its protein is CASSLGRPGGKNIQYF.

The rearrangement joins TRBV10-3 to TRBJ1-2, with D possibly TRBD1 on 5 matching bases. The CDR3 runs to 13 residues. CDR1 is ENHRY and CDR2 is SYGVKD in the germline V gene. Trimming shortened V by 2 bases and J by 3 bases, and 7 bases separated the two germline ends. Written as DNA, the CDR3 is TGTGCCATCAGTGAGACAGGCGACTATGGCTACACCTTC. The encoded protein is CAISETGDYGYTF.

This chain uses TRBV10-3 with TRBJ1-6, with TRBD1 identical over 8 bases. The CDR3 totals 14 residues. With 3 bases clipped from V and 10 bases from J, the junction kept 5 bases outside the gene matches. CDR1 and CDR2 from the germline V gene are ENHRY and SYGVKD. This CDR3 reads CAISDDRGESPLHF. The CDR3, as DNA: TGTGCCATCAGTGATGACAGGGGTGAGTCACCCCTCCACTTT.

The chain has TRBV19 and TRBJ1-2, with 9 bases fitting TRBD1. Trimming at V came to 7 bases and at J to 2 bases, leaving 8 bases not matched to a gene. This CDR3 has 15 amino acids. From germline, CDR1 is LNHDA and CDR2 SQIVND (reference sequence). DNA of the CDR3: TGTGCCAGTATAACGACAGGGGGAACCAACTATGGCTACACCTTC. Translating gives CASITTGGTNYGYTF.

The J gene is TRBJ2-2, the V gene TRBV10-3; weak D call: TRBD2 (6 bases). Germline V CDR1 and CDR2: ENHRY, SYGVKD. V lost 2 bases and J 0 bases, leaving 10 bases between the germline ends. CDR3 length: 16 residues. CDR3 amino acids: CAISEGGTANTGELFF. In DNA form, the CDR3 reads TGTGCCATCAGTGAGGGGGGGACTGCGAACACCGGGGAGCTGTTTTTT.

The V call is TRBV7-9, the J call TRBJ2-1, with 8 nucleotides matching TRBD1. The trim removed 5 bases at V and 6 bases at J, leaving 12 bases unmatched. This CDR3 is built from 16 residues. Germline CDR1 SEHNR, CDR2 FQNEAQ (reference sequence). The CDR3 DNA sequence: TGTGCCAGCAGCATCCCCGGGACAGGAGATACCAATGAGCAGTTCTTC. Encoded protein: CASSIPGTGDTNEQFF.

This chain connects TRBV19 to TRBJ1-2, with unresolved D. The CDR3 is 14 residues long. Germline CDR1 reads LNHDA; CDR2 reads SQIVND (reference sequence). The CDR3 DNA is TGTTCCTCGAGCAGAACTATATCTAACTATGGCTACACCTTC. Protein product: CSSSRTISNYGYTF.

The J gene is TRBJ1-2, the V gene TRBV28; D call uncertain. Trimming removed 3 bases at V and 2 bases at J, with 10 bases between. CDR1 and CDR2 (germline): MDHEN, SYDVKM. CDR3 size: 14 residues. CDR3 in amino acids: CASSFNIQNYGYTF. In nucleotides, the CDR3 is TGTGCCAGCAGTTTTAACATACAAAACTATGGCTACACCTTC.